This T cell receptor beta chain was recovered during a study of cytomegalovirus exposure and HLA in healthy donors. Separate from the approximately 720-subject first cohort, the roughly 120-subject validation cohort was the one that the donors belonged to. This CDR3 region has 14 residues. Germline V lookup: CDR1 ENHRY, CDR2 SYGVKD. J was trimmed by 9 bases and V by 4 bases; bases with no gene match: 6. Sequenced by immunoSEQ multiplex PCR; TCRdb stores in-frame clones only, minus some. Altogether approximately 150,000 clones are present, around nine tenths being singletons, with the ten largest covering less than 3.5%.

This TCR derives from a man between 18 and 29 years old in good health and CMV-seropositive. The sequencing input was PBMCs. The chain has TRBV10-3 and TRBJ2-1; 10 bases match TRBD1. Here the CDR3 DNA reads TGTGCCATCAGTGCGTTAGGACAGGGGGGTGAGCAGTTCTTC. This encodes CAISALGQGGEQFF.